The clone carrying this TCR beta chain has more than one count but fewer than ten. What it binds is not known. This sample was taken from a study of post-analysis software for immune sequencing data. Study summary: The patients showed relapsing-remitting, secondary progressive and progressive-relapsing multiple sclerosis courses. Findings of the study overall: Controls showed lower frequencies than patients for several TRBV segments, and TRBV5-6, TRBV5-1 and TRBV20-1 were among these.

Unique molecular identifiers were present in the TCR beta cDNA libraries. TCRdb ran MiXCR on the PCR reads and lists one entry per CDR3 protein. The sample lists about 540,000 distinct CDR3 sequences, about a third occurring once. The CDR3 covers 12 residues. Germline CDR1 MDHEN, CDR2 SYDVKM. V lost 8 bases, J lost 6 bases, and 13 bases lay in between. The source of this sequence is a girl between 2 and 17 years old with multiple sclerosis. The source material was blood. The rearrangement joins TRBV28 to TRBJ2-5; the D is unclear. In nucleotides, the CDR3 is TGTGCCAGCCAAAACCTGGCAAAGACCCAGTACTTC. It yields the protein CASQNLAKTQYF.